The source of this T cell receptor (beta chain) is a study of blood T cell repertoires in COVID-19. Study-wide background: Some COVID-19 samples were acute and others convalescent; all came from the United States, Italy and Spain. T cells, B-cell-depleted T cells, or PBMCs supplied cDNA or gDNA.

Clones were sequenced by immunoSEQ multiplex PCR, and TCRdb holds only the in-frame ones, with some missing. The sample yields approximately 220,000 clones, 85% to 90% seen once. This CDR3 is built from 14 residues. V lost 5 bases to trimming and J lost 1 base, with 11 bases between them. The germline gives CDR1 MNHEY, CDR2 SVGAGI. Across under 25 US areas, participants ranged in age from about 18 to 100 years. Cohort allocation depended upon clinical history that participants reported. This TCR came from a woman aged 25 to 39 with acute COVID-19. This rearrangement joins TRBV6-5 to TRBJ1-1; TRBD1 is a possible D gene (5 bases). The sequencing sample was made of PBMCs or T cells enriched from blood (not recorded which). The CDR3 spells CASSSYRGNTEAFF. CDR3 DNA sequence: TGTGCCAGCAGTAGCTATAGGGGGAACACTGAAGCTTTCTTT.